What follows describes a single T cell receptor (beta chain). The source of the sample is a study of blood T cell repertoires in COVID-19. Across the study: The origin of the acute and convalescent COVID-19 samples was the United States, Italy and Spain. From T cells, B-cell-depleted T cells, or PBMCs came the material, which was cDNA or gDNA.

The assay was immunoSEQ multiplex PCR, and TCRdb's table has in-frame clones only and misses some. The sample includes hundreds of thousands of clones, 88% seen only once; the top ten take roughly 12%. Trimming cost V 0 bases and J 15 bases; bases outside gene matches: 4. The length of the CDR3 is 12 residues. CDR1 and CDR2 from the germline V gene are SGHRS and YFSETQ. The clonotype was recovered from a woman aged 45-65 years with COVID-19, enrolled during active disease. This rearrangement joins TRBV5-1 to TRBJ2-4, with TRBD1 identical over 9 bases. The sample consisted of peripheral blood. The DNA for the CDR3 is TGCGCCAGCAGCTTGGGGGACAGGGAAAGGTACTTC. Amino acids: CASSLGDRERYF.